The next 2 T cell receptor beta chains were all read from a single sample in a study of beta chain features in type 1 diabetes. Every bit of the isolated RNA underwent reverse transcription, so sequencing read expressed TCRB transcripts. Some clones are missing from TCRdb's copy, which holds only in-frame ones; the method was immunoSEQ multiplex PCR. Of about 270,000 clones in the sample, around 14% were seen once. The sample comprised naive CD4+ T cells from blood. Source of these receptors: a woman between 40 and 55 years old in good health.

This clone came up a few times. The chain recombines TRBV6-5 with TRBJ2-7; D is uncertain. Germline CDR1 reads MNHEY; CDR2 reads SVGAGI. The CDR3 contains 15 residues. The ends were cut back, 0 bases at V and 7 bases at J, with 16 bases in the middle. CDR3 residues: CASSYSYTSLEEQYF. CDR3 coding DNA: TGTGCCAGCAGTTACTCTTACACCTCCCTGGAGGAGCAGTACTTC.

In DNA form, the CDR3 reads TGTGCCAGTAGTATAGAACGTCTGGGGGGGCAGTATTTT. It is translated as CASSIERLGGQYF. This rearrangement joins TRBV19 to TRBJ2-3; D is possibly TRBD2 (6 bases). The CDR3 consists of 13 residues. The V gene's germline CDR1 is LNHDA and CDR2 SQIVND (reference sequence). Trimming stripped 0 bases from V and 11 bases from J, with 12 bases between.